Only one count was recorded for the clone carrying this TCR beta chain. This sample was taken from a study of beta chain features in type 1 diabetes. Study at large: The patient and healthy donor groups were comparable for age, gender and cell yields.

The V end was cut by 3 bases, the J end by 1 base, with 4 bases between. The CDR3 length is 14 residues. Germline V gene sequence: CDR1 SNHLY, CDR2 FYNNEI. Reverse transcription of all isolated RNA meant that expressed TCRB transcripts were sequenced. The method was immunoSEQ multiplex PCR; TCRdb's version includes in-frame clones alone and lacks a portion of them. Among under 800,000 clones listed, around 16% were seen once. The sequence was collected from a man aged 18 to 30 in good health. Sequenced material: naive CD4+ T cells from blood. The chain couples TRBV2 to TRBJ2-6; D gene unclear. CDR3 coding DNA: TGTGCCAGCAGTGATTTGTCTGGGGCCAACGTCCTGACTTTC. The encoded protein is CASSDLSGANVLTF.